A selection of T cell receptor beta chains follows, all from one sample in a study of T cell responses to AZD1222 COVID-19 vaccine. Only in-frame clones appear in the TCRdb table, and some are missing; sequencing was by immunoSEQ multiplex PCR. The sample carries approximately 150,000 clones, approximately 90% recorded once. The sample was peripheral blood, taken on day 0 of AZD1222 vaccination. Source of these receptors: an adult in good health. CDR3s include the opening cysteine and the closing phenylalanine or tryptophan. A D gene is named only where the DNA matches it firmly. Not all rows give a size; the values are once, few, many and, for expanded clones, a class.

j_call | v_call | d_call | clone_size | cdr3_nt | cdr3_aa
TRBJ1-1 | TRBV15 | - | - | TGTGCCACCAGCAGAGTTGGGGAAGCTTTCTTT | CATSRVGEAFF
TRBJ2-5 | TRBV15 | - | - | TGTGCCACCAGCAGAGATCGTGGAGACGTGCAGACCCAGTACTTC | CATSRDRGDVQTQYF
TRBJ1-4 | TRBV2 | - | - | TGTGCCAGCAGTGTTGGAGGGGCGGTTAATGAAAAACTGTTTTTT | CASSVGGAVNEKLFF
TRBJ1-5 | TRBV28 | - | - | TGTGCCAGCAGGGGTGGGGGTCATAGCAATCAGCCCCAGCATTTT | CASRGGGHSNQPQHF
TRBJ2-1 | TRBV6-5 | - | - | TGTGCCAGCAGAATCGACAGCTACAATGAGCAGTTCTTC | CASRIDSYNEQFF
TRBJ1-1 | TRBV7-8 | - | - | TGTGCCAGCAGCTTAGGACCCGGATACACTGAAGCTTTCTTT | CASSLGPGYTEAFF
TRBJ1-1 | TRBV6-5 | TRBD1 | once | TGTGCCAGCAGAACGAGACAGGGGCGGCACACTGAAGCTTTCTTT | CASRTRQGRHTEAFF
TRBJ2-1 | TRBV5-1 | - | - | TGCGCCAGCAGCTTGGCGGTTTCCCCCTACAATGAGCAGTTCTTC | CASSLAVSPYNEQFF
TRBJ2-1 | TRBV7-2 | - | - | TGTGCCAGCAGCTTATCCCGGGGGATTTACAATGAGCAGTTCTTC | CASSLSRGIYNEQFF
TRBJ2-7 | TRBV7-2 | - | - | TGTGCCAGCAGCTTGTACTGGGCCGACGAGCAGTACTTC | CASSLYWADEQYF
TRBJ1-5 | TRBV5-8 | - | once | TGTGCCAGCAGCCCCCCGTTAAGCCTTAGTCTGCCCCAGCATTTT | CASSPPLSLSLPQHF
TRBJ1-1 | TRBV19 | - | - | TGTGCCAGTAGTAGAGACAGGCTTATCATGAACACTGAAGCTTTCTTT | CASSRDRLIMNTEAFF
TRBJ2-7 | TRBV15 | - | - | TGTGCCACCAGCAGAGATTGGAAGGGACCACACGAGCAGTACTTC | CATSRDWKGPHEQYF
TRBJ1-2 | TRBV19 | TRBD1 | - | TGTGCCAGTAACCAGAGGGACAGGGTGTTTGGTGGCTACACCTTC | CASNQRDRVFGGYTF
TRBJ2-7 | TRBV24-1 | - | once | TGTGCCACCAGTGATTTTTACGAGCAGTACTTC | CATSDFYEQYF
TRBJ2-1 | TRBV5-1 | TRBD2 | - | TGCGCCAGCAGCATTTCTAGCGGGAGTTCCTACAATGAGCAGTTCTTC | CASSISSGSSYNEQFF
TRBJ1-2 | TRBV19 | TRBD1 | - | TGTGCCAGTAGTGTAAAACAGGGGGCGCGGTTCTATGGCTACACCTTC | CASSVKQGARFYGYTF
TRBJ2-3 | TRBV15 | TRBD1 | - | TGTGCCACCAGCGGCCGGGACAGGGGCACAGATACGCAGTATTTT | CATSGRDRGTDTQYF
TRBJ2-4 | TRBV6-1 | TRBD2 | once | TGTGCCAGCAGTGCCAGAGGTACGGGACTAGCGGCTAACATTCAGTACTTC | CASSARGTGLAANIQYF
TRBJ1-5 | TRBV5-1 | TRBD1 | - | TGCGCCAGCAGCCCCCGGACAGGGGTGAATCAGCCCCAGCATTTT | CASSPRTGVNQPQHF
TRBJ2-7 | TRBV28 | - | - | TGTGCCAGCAATCCACAGGGCAGGGGATACGAGCAGTACTTC | CASNPQGRGYEQYF
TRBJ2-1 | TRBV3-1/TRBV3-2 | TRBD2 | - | TGTGCCAGCCGGTCTCTAGCGGGAGGTGAGCAGTTCTTC | CASRSLAGGEQFF
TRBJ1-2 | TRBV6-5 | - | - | TGTGCCAGCAGTTATCCTGATCGAGGGGGCTACACCTTC | CASSYPDRGGYTF
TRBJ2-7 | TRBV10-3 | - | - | TGTGCCATCAGTGAGTCTAGCGGAACCTACGAGCAGTACTTC | CAISESSGTYEQYF
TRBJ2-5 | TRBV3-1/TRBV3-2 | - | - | TGTGCCAGCAGCCACCCGGGACAAGGGACCCAGTACTTC | CASSHPGQGTQYF
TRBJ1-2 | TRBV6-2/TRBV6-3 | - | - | TGTGCCAGCAGTTCGGGGGAGGCCTATGGCTACACCTTC | CASSSGEAYGYTF
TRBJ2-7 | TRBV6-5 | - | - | TGTGCCAGCAGACGGCCGGGCCCAATCCCGGAGCAGTACTTC | CASRRPGPIPEQYF
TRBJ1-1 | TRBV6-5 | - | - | TGTGCCAGCAGCTTGACCGTCCGGGGGGCCACTGAAGCTTTCTTT | CASSLTVRGATEAFF
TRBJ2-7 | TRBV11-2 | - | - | TGTGCCAGCAGCTTAGCCAGATCCTACGAGCAGTACTTC | CASSLARSYEQYF
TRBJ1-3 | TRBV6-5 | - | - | TGTGCCAGCAGTTACGACATGAAGGCTGGAAACACCATATATTTT | CASSYDMKAGNTIYF
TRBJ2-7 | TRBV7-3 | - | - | TGTGCCAGCAGCCCTCTGGGAGGGGGGAGTTTCCGACCCATCGAGCAGTACTTC | CASSPLGGGSFRPIEQYF